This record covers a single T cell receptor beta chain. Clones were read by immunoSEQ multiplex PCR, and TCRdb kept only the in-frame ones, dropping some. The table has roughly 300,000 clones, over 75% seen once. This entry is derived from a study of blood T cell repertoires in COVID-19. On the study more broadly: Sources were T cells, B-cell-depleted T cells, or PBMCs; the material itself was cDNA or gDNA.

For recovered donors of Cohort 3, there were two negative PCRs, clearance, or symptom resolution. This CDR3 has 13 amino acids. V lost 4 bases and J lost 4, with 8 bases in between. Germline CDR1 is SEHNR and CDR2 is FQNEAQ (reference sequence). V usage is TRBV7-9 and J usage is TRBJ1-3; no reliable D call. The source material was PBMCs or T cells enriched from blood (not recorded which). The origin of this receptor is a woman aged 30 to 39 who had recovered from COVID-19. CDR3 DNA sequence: TGTGCCAGCAGCTCCCAGACAGGAAACACCATATATTTT. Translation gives CASSSQTGNTIYF.